These 24 T cell receptor beta chains originate from one sample sequenced in a study of cytomegalovirus exposure and HLA in healthy donors. Vbeta (60) and Jbeta (13) primers were used in the PCR. This table comes from immunoSEQ multiplex PCR, and its TCRdb copy is limited to in-frame clones, with some not included. The repertoire holds approximately 87,000 clones, with 84% as singletons. Sequenced: PBMCs. The receptors originated from a woman aged 18-30 years in good health and CMV-seropositive.

The sample holds one count of this clone. This chain uses TRBV7-2 with TRBJ1-2; D possibly corresponds to TRBD1 (5 bases). There are 13 residues in the CDR3. Germline assignment: CDR1 SGHTA and CDR2 FQGNSA. Trimming left V 5 bases short and J 6 bases short, with 13 bases between. For the CDR3, the DNA is TGTGCCAGCAGCCGATTCGACAGTCATGGCTACACCTTC. As protein: CASSRFDSHGYTF.

This chain uses TRBV28 with TRBJ1-3; D might be TRBD1 (6 bases). V gave up 3 bases and J gave up 9 bases, with 15 bases separating them. Germline-derived CDR1 and CDR2 are MDHEN and SYDVKM. CDR3 length: 14 residues. CDR3 protein: CASSLAGAGGTIYF. The CDR3 DNA follows: TGTGCCAGCAGTTTGGCGGGGGCAGGCGGCACCATATATTTT.

This clone appeared a single time. The V call is TRBV13, the J call TRBJ1-2; D might be TRBD1 (5 bases). In germline, CDR1 is PRHDT, CDR2 FYEKMQ (reference sequence). The CDR3 has 14 residues. The ends were cut back, 1 base at V and 8 bases at J, with 14 bases in the middle. This chain's CDR3 is CASSLVGQGSGYTF. CDR3 DNA sequence: TGTGCCAGCAGCTTAGTAGGGCAGGGCTCCGGCTACACCTTC.

Only a few counts were recorded for this clone. The rearrangement uses TRBV5-1 and TRBJ1-1, with 8 bases identical to TRBD1. Germline V gene lookup returns CDR1 SGHRS and CDR2 YFSETQ. The CDR3 consists of 14 residues. The trim removed 4 bases at V and 2 bases at J, leaving 4 bases unmatched. The CDR3 region is CASSTGQVNTEAFF. In DNA, the CDR3 is TGCGCCAGCAGCACGGGACAGGTAAACACTGAAGCTTTCTTT.

V and J are TRBV11-3 and TRBJ1-1, with D possibly being TRBD1 (5 bases). This CDR3 has 14 amino acids. V was pared by 1 base and J by 2 bases, with 8 bases between. Germline lookup yields CDR1 SGHNT and CDR2 YENEEA. CDR3 sequence reads: CASSLGGDNTEAFF. The CDR3 bases are TGTGCCAGCAGCTTAGGGGGGGACAACACTGAAGCTTTCTTT.

This chain uses TRBV2 with TRBJ2-5; D not certain. Trimming removed 2 bases from V and 2 bases from J, with 9 bases in between. The CDR3 covers 14 residues. Looked up from germline, CDR1 is SNHLY and CDR2 is FYNNEI. CDR3 amino acids: CASSESQIQETQYF. CDR3 nucleotides: TGTGCCAGCAGTGAAAGTCAGATTCAAGAGACCCAGTACTTC.

CDR3 region: CASSLGQLEAFF. CDR3 in DNA: TGTGCCAGCAGCCTCGGACAGCTTGAAGCTTTCTTT. The chain carries TRBV11-2 and TRBJ1-1, with D perhaps matching TRBD1 (6 bases). The ends were cut back, 5 bases at V and 7 bases at J, with 11 bases in the middle. CDR3 length equals 12 residues. Germline values: CDR1 SGHAT, CDR2 FQNNGV.

This chain uses TRBV5-6 with TRBJ1-1; D call uncertain. Germline CDR1 SGHDT, CDR2 YYEEEE. This CDR3 contains 14 residues. V lost 2 bases and J 1 base, leaving 9 bases between the germline ends. The CDR3 protein is CASSFGHPNTEAFF. As DNA, the CDR3 is TGTGCCAGCAGCTTTGGGCACCCGAACACTGAAGCTTTCTTT.

This chain connects TRBV2 to TRBJ2-7; 9 nucleotides align to TRBD1. The CDR3 loop spans 13 amino acids. The germline V gene encodes CDR1 SNHLY and CDR2 FYNNEI. Trimming removed 4 bases from V and 5 bases from J; junction bases left unmatched: 3. DNA of the CDR3: TGTGCCAGCAGTGGGGACAGGGACCACGAGCAGTACTTC. Translation gives CASSGDRDHEQYF.

The J gene is TRBJ1-1, the V gene TRBV28; possibly TRBD1 for D (6 bases). Germline V gives CDR1 MDHEN, CDR2 SYDVKM. The length of the CDR3 is 13 residues. V dropped 3 bases and J dropped 11 bases, with 16 bases sitting between them. The CDR3 DNA reads as TGTGCCAGCAGTTTGGGGGGGCCGAGTCGCGCTTTCTTT. As protein: CASSLGGPSRAFF.

The chain recombines TRBV19 with TRBJ2-1, with D perhaps TRBD1 (6 bases). Germline V CDR1 and CDR2: LNHDA, SQIVND (reference sequence). CDR3 length: 14 amino acids. V shed 5 bases and J shed 3 bases, with 11 bases lying between them. Here the CDR3 DNA reads TGTGCCAGTAGTCTGGGGGCCAGCTACAATGAGCAGTTCTTC. As protein: CASSLGASYNEQFF.

V gene TRBV5-1 combines with J gene TRBJ1-2; D is perhaps TRBD1 (5 bases). The germline CDR1 and CDR2 sequences are SGHRS and YFSETQ. The V gene lost 7 bases and the J gene lost 3 bases, with 7 bases spanning the gap. The CDR3 contains 11 residues. The CDR3 is CASSTDYGYTF. CDR3 nucleotide sequence: TGCGCCAGCTCGACAGACTATGGCTACACCTTC.

The V and J genes are TRBV7-9 and TRBJ1-6; D is uncertain. The V gene lost 8 bases and the J gene lost 5 bases, with 19 bases spanning the gap. The V gene's germline CDR1 is SEHNR and CDR2 FQNEAQ (reference sequence). The CDR3 loop spans 16 amino acids. Here the CDR3 DNA reads TGTGCCAGCTACACCTCGTTAGGAGGGAATAATTCACCCCTCCACTTT. Translation gives CASYTSLGGNNSPLHF.

V is TRBV6-5 and J is TRBJ1-2; the D gene is possibly TRBD1 (5 bases). The V end was cut by 8 bases, the J end by 4 bases, with 11 bases between. There are 12 residues in the CDR3. CDR1 and CDR2 from the germline V gene are MNHEY and SVGAGI. CDR3 DNA: TGTGCCAGCGCAGACAGCCCCTATGGCTACACCTTC. Protein: CASADSPYGYTF.

The chain recombines TRBV12-5 with TRBJ2-7; the D gene is possibly TRBD1 (5 bases). CDR1 LGHNT and CDR2 FRNRAP come from the germline V gene. This CDR3 spans 14 amino acids. Trimming took off 6 bases at V and 3 bases at J, with 15 bases between the two ends. The chain's CDR3 is CASGTVGAHYEQYF. The CDR3 DNA is TGTGCTAGTGGGACTGTTGGGGCTCACTACGAGCAGTACTTC.

The chain links TRBV6-5 to TRBJ1-4; possibly TRBD1 for D (5 bases). V lost 6 bases and J 2 bases, leaving 10 bases between the germline ends. Looked up from germline, CDR1 is MNHEY and CDR2 is SVGAGI. The CDR3 has 14 amino acids. CDR3 DNA sequence: TGTGCCAGCAGGGCAGGGTTGACTAATGAAAAACTGTTTTTT. Protein product: CASRAGLTNEKLFF.

This chain connects TRBV2 to TRBJ2-1; possibly TRBD2 for D (6 bases). The CDR3 totals 16 residues. With 4 bases removed from V and 7 bases from J, the gap between germline ends came to 20 bases. Germline lookup yields CDR1 SNHLY and CDR2 FYNNEI. For the CDR3, the DNA is TGTGCCAGCAGTGGTTATCGCGGGATAGTCCGAAATGAGCAGTTCTTC. Amino acids: CASSGYRGIVRNEQFF.

The V and J genes are TRBV7-2 and TRBJ2-7, with D possibly matching TRBD1 (6 bases). The V and J ends lost 5 bases and 2 bases respectively, with 16 bases between them. The CDR3 consists of 15 residues. From germline, CDR1 is SGHTA and CDR2 FQGNSA. The CDR3 nucleotides are TGTGCCAGCAGCCCGAGGACAGCATACCCCTACGAGCAGTACTTC. It yields the protein CASSPRTAYPYEQYF.

The gene calls are TRBV10-2 and TRBJ1-2, with D unresolved. This CDR3 has 13 residues. Germline CDR1 is WSHSY and CDR2 is SAAADI. V dropped 1 base and J dropped 3 bases, with 6 bases sitting between them. CDR3 coding DNA: TGCGCCAGCAGTGAGTTGGCCCACTATGGCTACACCTTC. It translates to CASSELAHYGYTF.

The V and J genes are TRBV5-4 and TRBJ2-7, with 16 bases aligning to TRBD2. V trimming: 4 bases; J trimming: 2 bases; junction bases outside the gene matches: 6. The CDR3 extends over 17 amino acids. From germline, CDR1 is SGHNT and CDR2 YYREEE (reference sequence). CDR3 in amino acids: CASSSGTSGGVTYEQYF. CDR3 bases: TGTGCCAGCAGCAGCGGGACTAGCGGGGGGGTAACCTACGAGCAGTACTTC.

The chain employs TRBV6-1 and TRBJ1-2; no definite D call. V was pared by 8 bases and J by 2 bases, with 3 bases between. There are 10 residues in the CDR3. Germline-derived CDR1 and CDR2 are MNHNS and SASEGT. CDR3: CASGNYGYTF. The DNA for the CDR3 is TGTGCCAGCGGCAACTATGGCTACACCTTC.

CDR3 loop: CASSEKRDEQYF. The CDR3 DNA is TGCGCCAGCAGTGAGAAGCGGGACGAGCAGTACTTC. The chain combines TRBV10-2 with TRBJ2-7, with D maybe TRBD2 (6 bases). Germline V CDR1 and CDR2: WSHSY, SAAADI. Trimming took 2 bases from V and 5 from J, leaving 7 bases between them. CDR3 length: 12 residues.

A note on this clone: Other DNA sequences in the same sample also yield this CDR3. The genes are TRBV6-5 and TRBJ1-2; unclear D gene. Deletions cut 0 bases from V and 3 bases from J, with 5 bases between. CDR3 length equals 13 residues. CDR1 and CDR2 (germline): MNHEY, SVGAGI. The CDR3 DNA reads TGTGCCAGCAGTTACTCCGGGGACTATGGCTACACCTTC. Protein product: CASSYSGDYGYTF.

CDR3 loop: CATSRDKRNSPLHF. The DNA of the CDR3 is TGTGCCACCAGCCGGGACAAGAGGAATTCACCCCTCCACTTT. The genes are TRBV15 and TRBJ1-6, with D possibly matching TRBD1 (6 bases). V was clipped by 5 bases and J by 7 bases, with 12 bases between them. This CDR3 region has 14 residues. Germline V CDR1 and CDR2: LNHNV, YYDKDF (reference sequence).